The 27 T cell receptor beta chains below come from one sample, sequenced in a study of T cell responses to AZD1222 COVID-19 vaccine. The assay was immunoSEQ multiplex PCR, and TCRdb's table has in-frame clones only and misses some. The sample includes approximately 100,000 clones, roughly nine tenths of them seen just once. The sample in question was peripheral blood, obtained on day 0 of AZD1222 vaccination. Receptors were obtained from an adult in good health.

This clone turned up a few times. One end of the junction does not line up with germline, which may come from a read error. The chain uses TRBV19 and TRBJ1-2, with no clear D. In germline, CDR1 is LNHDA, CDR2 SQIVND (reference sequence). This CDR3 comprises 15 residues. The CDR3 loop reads CASSTTAGGSYRYTF. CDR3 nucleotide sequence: TGTGCCAGTAGTACTACCGCGGGCGGGAGCTATCGCTACACCTTC. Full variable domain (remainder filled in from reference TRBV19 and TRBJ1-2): DGGITQSPKYLFRKEGQNVTLSCEQNLNHDAMYWYRQDPGQGLRLIYYSQIVNDFQKGDIAEGYSVSREKKESFPLTVTSAQKNPTAFYLCASSTTAGGSYRYTFGSGTRLTVV.

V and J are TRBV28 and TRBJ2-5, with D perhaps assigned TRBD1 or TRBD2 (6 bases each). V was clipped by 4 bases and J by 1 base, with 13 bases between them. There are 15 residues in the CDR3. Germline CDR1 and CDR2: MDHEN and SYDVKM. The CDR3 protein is CASSSRGGGQETQYF. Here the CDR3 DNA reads TGTGCCAGCAGTTCCAGAGGGGGAGGCCAAGAGACCCAGTACTTC. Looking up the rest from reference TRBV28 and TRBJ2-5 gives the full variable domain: DVKVTQSSRYLVKRTGEKVFLECVQDMDHENMFWYRQDPGLGLRLIYFSYDVKMKEKGDIPEGYSVSREKKERFSLILESASTNQTSMYLCASSSRGGGQETQYFGPGTRLLVL.

The CDR3 region is CASHELGSYNEQFF. The CDR3 DNA follows: TGCGCCAGCCATGAATTAGGCTCCTACAATGAGCAGTTCTTC. The chain employs TRBV5-1 and TRBJ2-1; D gene ambiguous. CDR1 and CDR2 (germline): SGHRS, YFSETQ. The CDR3 totals 14 residues. V gave up 7 bases and J gave up 0 bases, with 11 bases separating them.

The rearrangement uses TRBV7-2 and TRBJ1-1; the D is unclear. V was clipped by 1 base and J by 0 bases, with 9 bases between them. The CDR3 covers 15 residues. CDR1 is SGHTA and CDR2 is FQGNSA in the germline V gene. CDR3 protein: CASSLGGHMNTEAFF. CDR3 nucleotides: TGTGCCAGCAGCTTAGGAGGGCACATGAACACTGAAGCTTTCTTT.

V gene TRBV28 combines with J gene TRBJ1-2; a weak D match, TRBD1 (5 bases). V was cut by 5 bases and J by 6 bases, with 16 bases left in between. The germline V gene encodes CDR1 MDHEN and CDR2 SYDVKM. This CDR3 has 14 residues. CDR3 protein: CASSLLRGRNGYTF. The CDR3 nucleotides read TGTGCCAGCAGTCTATTGAGGGGAAGGAATGGCTACACCTTC.

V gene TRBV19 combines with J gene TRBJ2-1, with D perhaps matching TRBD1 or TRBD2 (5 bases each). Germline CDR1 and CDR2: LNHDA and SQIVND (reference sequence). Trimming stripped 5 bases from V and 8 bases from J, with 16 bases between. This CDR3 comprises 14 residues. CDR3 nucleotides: TGTGCCAGTAGTGAGACGGTGGGACCCCATGAGCAGTTCTTC. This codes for CASSETVGPHEQFF.

CDR3 nucleotide sequence: TGTGCCAGCATTCCCTCCGGGTCTTTCACCTACGAGCAGTACTTC. It specifies CASIPSGSFTYEQYF. J is TRBJ2-7 and V is TRBV6-5; no reliable D call. V shed 7 bases and J shed 2 bases, with 18 bases lying between them. CDR3 length: 15 residues. CDR1 and CDR2 (germline): MNHEY, SVGAGI.

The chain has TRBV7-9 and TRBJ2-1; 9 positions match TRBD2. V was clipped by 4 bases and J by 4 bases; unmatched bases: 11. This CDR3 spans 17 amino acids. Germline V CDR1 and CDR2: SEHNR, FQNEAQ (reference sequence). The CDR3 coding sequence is TGTGCCAGCAGCTCCGTGGTGGCGGGGGGGCCATACAATGAGCAGTTCTTC. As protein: CASSSVVAGGPYNEQFF.

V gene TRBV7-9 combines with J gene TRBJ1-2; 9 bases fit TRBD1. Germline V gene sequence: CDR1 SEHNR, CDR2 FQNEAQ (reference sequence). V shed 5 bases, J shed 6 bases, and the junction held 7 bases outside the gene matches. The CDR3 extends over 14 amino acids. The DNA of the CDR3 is TGTGCCAGCAGCACCGGGACAGGGTTGGATGGCTACACCTTC. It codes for CASSTGTGLDGYTF.

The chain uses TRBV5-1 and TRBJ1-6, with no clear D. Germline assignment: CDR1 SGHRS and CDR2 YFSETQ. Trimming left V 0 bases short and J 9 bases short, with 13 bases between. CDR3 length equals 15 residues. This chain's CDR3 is CASSLGRDRGSPLHF. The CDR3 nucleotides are TGCGCCAGCAGCTTGGGGAGGGATCGGGGTTCACCCCTCCACTTT.

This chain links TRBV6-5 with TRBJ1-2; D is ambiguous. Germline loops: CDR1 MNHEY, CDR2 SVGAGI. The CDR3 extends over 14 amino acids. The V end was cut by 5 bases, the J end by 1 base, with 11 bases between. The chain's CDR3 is CASSTRTGNYGYTF. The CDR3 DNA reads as TGTGCCAGCAGTACTAGGACCGGTAACTATGGCTACACCTTC.

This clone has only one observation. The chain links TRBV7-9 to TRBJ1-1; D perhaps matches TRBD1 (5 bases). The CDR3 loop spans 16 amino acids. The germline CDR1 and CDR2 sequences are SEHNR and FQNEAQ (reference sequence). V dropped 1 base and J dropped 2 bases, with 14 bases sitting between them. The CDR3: CASSLGDGKRNTEAFF. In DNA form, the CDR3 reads TGTGCCAGCAGCTTAGGGGACGGCAAACGAAACACTGAAGCTTTCTTT.

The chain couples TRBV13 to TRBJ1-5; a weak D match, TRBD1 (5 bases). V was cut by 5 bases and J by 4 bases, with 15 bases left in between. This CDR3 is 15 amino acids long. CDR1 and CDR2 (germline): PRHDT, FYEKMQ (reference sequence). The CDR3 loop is CASSVSPQGNQPQHF. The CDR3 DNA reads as TGTGCCAGCAGCGTAAGTCCTCAGGGTAATCAGCCCCAGCATTTT.

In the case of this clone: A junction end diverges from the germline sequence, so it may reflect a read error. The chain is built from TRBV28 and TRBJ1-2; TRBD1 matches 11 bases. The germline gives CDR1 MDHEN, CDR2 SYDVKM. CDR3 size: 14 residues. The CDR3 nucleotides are TGTGCCAGCAGTTGGACAGGGGGCCTGTATGGCCACACCTTC. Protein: CASSWTGGLYGHTF.

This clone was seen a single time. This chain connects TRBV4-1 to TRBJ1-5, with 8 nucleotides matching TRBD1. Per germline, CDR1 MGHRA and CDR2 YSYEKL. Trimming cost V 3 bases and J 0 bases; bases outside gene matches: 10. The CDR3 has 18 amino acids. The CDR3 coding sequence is TGCGCCAGCAGCCAGCCCGGACAGGGAATCGTTAGCAATCAGCCCCAGCATTTT. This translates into CASSQPGQGIVSNQPQHF.

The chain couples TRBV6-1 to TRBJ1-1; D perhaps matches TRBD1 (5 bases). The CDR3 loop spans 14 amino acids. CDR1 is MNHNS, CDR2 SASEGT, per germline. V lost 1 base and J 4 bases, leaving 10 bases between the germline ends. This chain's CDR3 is CASSEGGVPTEAFF. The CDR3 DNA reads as TGTGCCAGCAGTGAAGGGGGGGTTCCCACTGAAGCTTTCTTT.

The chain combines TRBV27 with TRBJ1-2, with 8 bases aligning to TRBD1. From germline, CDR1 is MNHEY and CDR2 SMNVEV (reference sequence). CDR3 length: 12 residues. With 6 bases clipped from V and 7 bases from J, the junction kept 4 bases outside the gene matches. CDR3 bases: TGTGCCAGCAGGGCCACAGGGGGTGGCTACACCTTC. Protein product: CASRATGGGYTF.

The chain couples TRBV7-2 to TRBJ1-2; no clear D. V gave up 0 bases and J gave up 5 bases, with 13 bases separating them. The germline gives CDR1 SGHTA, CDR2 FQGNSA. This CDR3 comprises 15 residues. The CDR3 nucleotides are TGTGCCAGCAGCTTAGCTACCGGGGAGTCTTATGGCTACACCTTC. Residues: CASSLATGESYGYTF.

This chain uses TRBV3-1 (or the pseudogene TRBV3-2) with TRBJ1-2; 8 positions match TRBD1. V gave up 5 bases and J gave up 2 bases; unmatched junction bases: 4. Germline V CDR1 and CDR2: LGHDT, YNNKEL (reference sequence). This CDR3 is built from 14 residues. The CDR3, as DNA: TGTGCCAGCAGCTCATGGACAGGGAACTATGGCTACACCTTC. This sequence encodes CASSSWTGNYGYTF.

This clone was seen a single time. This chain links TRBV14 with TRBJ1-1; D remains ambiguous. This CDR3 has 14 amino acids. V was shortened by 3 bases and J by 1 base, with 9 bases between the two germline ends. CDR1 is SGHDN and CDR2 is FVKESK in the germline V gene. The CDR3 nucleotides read TGTGCCAGCAGCCACGGTCAGCCGAACACTGAAGCTTTCTTT. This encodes CASSHGQPNTEAFF.

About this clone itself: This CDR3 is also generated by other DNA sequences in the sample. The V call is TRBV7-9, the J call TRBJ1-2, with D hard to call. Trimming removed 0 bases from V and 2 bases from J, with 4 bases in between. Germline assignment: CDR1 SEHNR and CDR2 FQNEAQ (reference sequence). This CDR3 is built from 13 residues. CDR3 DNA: TGTGCCAGCAGCTTAGCAGGGAACTATGGCTACACCTTC. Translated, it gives CASSLAGNYGYTF.

The CDR3 here is CASSQDGPTDEQYF. The DNA of the CDR3 is TGTGCCAGCAGCCAAGATGGACCCACGGACGAGCAGTACTTC. V is TRBV4-2 and J is TRBJ2-7, with unresolved D. V lost 0 bases and J lost 5, with 11 bases in between. Germline CDR1 is LGHNA and CDR2 is YNFKEQ. The CDR3 length is 14 residues.

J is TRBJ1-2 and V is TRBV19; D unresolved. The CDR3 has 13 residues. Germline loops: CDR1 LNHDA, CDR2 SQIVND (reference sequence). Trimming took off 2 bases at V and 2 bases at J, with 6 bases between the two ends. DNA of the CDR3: TGTGCCAGTAGTATACGAGGGAACTATGGCTACACCTTC. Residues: CASSIRGNYGYTF.

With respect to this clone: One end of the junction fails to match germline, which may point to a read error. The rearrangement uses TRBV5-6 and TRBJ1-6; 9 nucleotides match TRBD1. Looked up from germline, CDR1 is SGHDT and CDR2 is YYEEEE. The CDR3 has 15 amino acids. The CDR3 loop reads CARSLDDRGSSPLHF. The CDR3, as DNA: TGTGCCCGCAGCTTGGACGACAGGGGGTCTTCACCCCTCCACTTT. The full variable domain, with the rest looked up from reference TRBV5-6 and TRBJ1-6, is DAGVTQSPTHLIKTRGQQVTLRCSPKSGHDTVSWYQQALGQGPQFIFQYYEEEERQRGNFPDRFSGHQFPNYSSELNVNALLLGDSALYLCARSLDDRGSSPLHFGNGTRLTVT.

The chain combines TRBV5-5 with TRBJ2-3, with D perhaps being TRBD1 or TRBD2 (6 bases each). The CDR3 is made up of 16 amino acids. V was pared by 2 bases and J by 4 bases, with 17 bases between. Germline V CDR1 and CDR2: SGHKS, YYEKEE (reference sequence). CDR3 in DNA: TGTGCCAGCAGCTTACGAGGGGGGCAATATGCAGATACGCAGTATTTT. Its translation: CASSLRGGQYADTQYF.

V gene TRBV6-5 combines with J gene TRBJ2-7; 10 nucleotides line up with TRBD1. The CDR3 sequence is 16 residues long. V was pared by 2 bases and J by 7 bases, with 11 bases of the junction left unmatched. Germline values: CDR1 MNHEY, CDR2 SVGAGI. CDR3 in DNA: TGTGCCAGCAGTTACCTGACCGGGACAGGGGTCCGAGAGCAGTACTTC. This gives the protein CASSYLTGTGVREQYF.

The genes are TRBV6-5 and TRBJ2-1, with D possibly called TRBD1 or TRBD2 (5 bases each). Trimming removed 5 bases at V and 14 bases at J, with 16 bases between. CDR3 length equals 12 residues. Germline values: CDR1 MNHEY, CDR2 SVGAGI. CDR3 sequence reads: CASSPSRGVKFF. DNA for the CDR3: TGTGCCAGCAGTCCTTCGAGGGGAGTTAAGTTCTTC.